What follows are 10 T cell receptor beta chains derived from one specimen sequenced in a study of metastatic and nonmetastatic thyroid tumors. TCRdb re-analyzed the PCR reads using MiXCR. The sample lists 20,000 to 30,000 clones; 13% were seen once. There were no patients who had received any treatment before thyroid surgery. Material: blood. All receptors come from a female donor with papillary thyroid cancer or a benign thyroid nodule (not recorded which). Some clones in this sample may be carry-over from other donors' samples.

This clone was recorded at least ten times. V and J are TRBV5-1 and TRBJ2-1; 12 bases match TRBD2. The CDR3 covers 18 residues. V was clipped by 5 bases and J by 0 bases; unmatched bases: 9. Per the germline V gene, CDR1 is SGHRS and CDR2 is YFSETQ. The CDR3 DNA is TGCGCCAGCAGGCTGGGACTAGCGGGTTTAAGCTCCTACAATGAGCAGTTCTTC. This translates into CASRLGLAGLSSYNEQFF.

The chain uses TRBV7-8 and TRBJ2-1; 8 positions match TRBD2. Germline CDR1 is SGHVS and CDR2 is FQNEAQ. The CDR3 length is 14 residues. With V trimmed by 5 bases and J by 5 bases, 5 bases remained unmatched. CDR3 coding DNA: TGTGCCAGCAGCCCTCGGGGACTAGACAATGAGCAGTTCTTC. It yields the protein CASSPRGLDNEQFF.

This clone was seen at least ten times. The J gene is TRBJ2-1, the V gene TRBV11-2; no definite D call. CDR1 is SGHAT and CDR2 is FQNNGV in the germline V gene. The CDR3 is 14 residues long. V was trimmed by 0 bases and J by 10 bases, leaving 13 bases between them. The CDR3 here is CASSLDWTGEEQFF. The CDR3 DNA reads TGTGCCAGCAGCTTAGATTGGACGGGCGAAGAGCAGTTCTTC.

In its sample, this clone is large. Other nucleotide sequences from this sample produce the same CDR3. V usage is TRBV27 and J usage is TRBJ2-3; 13 nucleotides align to TRBD2. V shed 4 bases and J 3 bases; nucleotides not matched to a gene: 4. The length of the CDR3 is 16 residues. Germline V gene lookup returns CDR1 MNHEY and CDR2 SMNVEV (reference sequence). The chain's CDR3 is CASSSRLAGGTDTQYF. The CDR3, as DNA: TGTGCCAGCAGTTCACGACTAGCGGGAGGAACAGATACGCAGTATTTT.

The CDR3 bases are TGTGCCAGTAGTATGCCCTCCTACGAGCAGTACTTC. Translation gives CASSMPSYEQYF. This chain uses TRBV19 with TRBJ2-7; D is unclear. The CDR3 consists of 12 residues. V lost 3 bases and J lost 0, with 3 bases in between. Germline CDR1 and CDR2: LNHDA and SQIVND (reference sequence).

The chain uses TRBV5-1 and TRBJ2-1, with D possibly TRBD1 on 6 matching bases. The CDR3 is 16 amino acids. Trimming took 4 bases from V and 0 from J, leaving 14 bases between them. Germline V gene data show CDR1 as SGHRS and CDR2 as YFSETQ. The CDR3 DNA reads as TGCGCCAGCAGCATGGACAGCCCGAGCTCCTACAATGAGCAGTTCTTC. Encoded protein: CASSMDSPSSYNEQFF.

Turning to this clone: A junction boundary mismatches the germline segment, possibly from a read error. The chain uses TRBV5-1 and TRBJ2-3; no clear D. Germline V gene lookup returns CDR1 SGHRS and CDR2 YFSETQ. The CDR3 covers 15 residues. CDR3 nucleotide sequence: TGCGCCAGTAGCTTACATGGGGTGGCATCAGATACGCAGTATTTT. Translated, it gives CASSLHGVASDTQYF.

This clone was observed many times. The chain carries TRBV10-1 and TRBJ2-1; TRBD1 might be the D (6 bases). The germline gives CDR1 WNHNN, CDR2 SYGVQD (reference sequence). This CDR3 spans 14 amino acids. V was cut by 8 bases and J by 4 bases, with 15 bases left in between. This chain's CDR3 is CASRRGQLYNEQFF. CDR3 DNA sequence: TGCGCCAGCCGAAGAGGACAGCTGTACAATGAGCAGTTCTTC.

This clone was counted only a few times. J is TRBJ2-1 and V is TRBV6-1; TRBD2 might be the D (6 bases). The germline gives CDR1 MNHNS, CDR2 SASEGT. The CDR3 loop spans 16 amino acids. The V end lost 5 bases, the J end lost 1 base, and 15 bases lay between the germline ends. The CDR3 sequence is CASSRTGDVSYNEQFF. CDR3 DNA: TGTGCCAGCAGTAGGACGGGGGATGTTTCCTACAATGAGCAGTTCTTC.

This clone was seen at least ten times. The V gene is TRBV18, the J gene TRBJ2-1, with 12 bases lining up with TRBD2. This CDR3 is built from 18 residues. J was trimmed by 2 bases and V by 2 bases; bases with no gene match: 7. CDR1 is KGHSH, CDR2 LQKENI, per germline. The CDR3 loop reads CASSPGLAGGWTYNEQFF. CDR3 nucleotides: TGTGCCAGCTCACCAGGGCTAGCGGGAGGGTGGACCTACAATGAGCAGTTCTTC.